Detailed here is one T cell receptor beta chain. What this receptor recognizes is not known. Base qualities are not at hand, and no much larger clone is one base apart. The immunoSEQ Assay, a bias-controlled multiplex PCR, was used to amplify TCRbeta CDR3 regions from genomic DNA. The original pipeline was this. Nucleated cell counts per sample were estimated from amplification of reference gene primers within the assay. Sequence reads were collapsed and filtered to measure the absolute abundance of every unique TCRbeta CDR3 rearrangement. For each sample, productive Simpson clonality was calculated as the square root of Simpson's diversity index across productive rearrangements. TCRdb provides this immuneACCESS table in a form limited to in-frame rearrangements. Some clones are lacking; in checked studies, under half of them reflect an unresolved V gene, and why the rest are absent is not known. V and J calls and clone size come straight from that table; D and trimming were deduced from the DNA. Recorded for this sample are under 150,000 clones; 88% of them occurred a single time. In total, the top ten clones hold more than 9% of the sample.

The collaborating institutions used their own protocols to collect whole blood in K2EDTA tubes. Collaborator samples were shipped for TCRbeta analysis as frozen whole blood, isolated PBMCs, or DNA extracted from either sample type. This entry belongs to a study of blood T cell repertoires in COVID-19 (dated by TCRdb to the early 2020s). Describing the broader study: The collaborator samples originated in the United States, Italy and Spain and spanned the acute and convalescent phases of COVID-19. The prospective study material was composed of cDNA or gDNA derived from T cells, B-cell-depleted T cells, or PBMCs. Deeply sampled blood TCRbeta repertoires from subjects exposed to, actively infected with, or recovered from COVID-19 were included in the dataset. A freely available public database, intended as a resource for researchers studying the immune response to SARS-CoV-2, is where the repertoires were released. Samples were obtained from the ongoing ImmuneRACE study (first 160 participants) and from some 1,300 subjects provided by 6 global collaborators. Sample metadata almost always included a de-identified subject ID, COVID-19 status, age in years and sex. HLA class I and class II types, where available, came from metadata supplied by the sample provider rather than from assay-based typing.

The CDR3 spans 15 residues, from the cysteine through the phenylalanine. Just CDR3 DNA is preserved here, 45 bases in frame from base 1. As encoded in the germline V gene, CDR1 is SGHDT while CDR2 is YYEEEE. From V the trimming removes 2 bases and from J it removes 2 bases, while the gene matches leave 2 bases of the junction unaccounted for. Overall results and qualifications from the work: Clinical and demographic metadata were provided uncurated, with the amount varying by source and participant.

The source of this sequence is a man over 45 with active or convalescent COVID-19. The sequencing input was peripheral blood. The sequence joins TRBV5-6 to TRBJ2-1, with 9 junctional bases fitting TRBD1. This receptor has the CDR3 CASSLGTGPYNEQFF. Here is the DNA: TGTGCCAGCAGCTTAGGGACAGGGCCCTACAATGAGCAGTTCTTC.